Listed here are 9 T cell receptor beta chains from one sample, sequenced in a study of post-analysis software for immune sequencing data. Findings of the study overall: In patients, about 5 TRBV segments were more frequent than in controls, with TRBV5-6, TRBV5-1 and TRBV20-1 among them.

Their antigen targets remain unknown. Unique molecular identifiers tagged the TCR beta cDNA libraries. TCRdb used MiXCR to reprocess the PCR reads, holding one entry per CDR3 protein. The sample has 600,000 to 700,000 distinct CDR3 sequences, more than 50% seen once. The material sequenced was blood. Receptors originate from a girl aged 2 to 10 with multiple sclerosis.

This clonotype was detected a few times. The chain is built from TRBV4-2 and TRBJ2-1; D is ambiguous. The CDR3 covers 13 residues. Trimming shortened V by 1 base and J by 8 bases, and 9 bases separated the two germline ends. Germline V gene data show CDR1 as LGHNA and CDR2 as YNFKEQ. The DNA for the CDR3 is TGTGCCAGCAGCCAAGCCAGATATGATGAGCAGTTCTTC. Protein sequence: CASSQARYDEQFF.

This clonotype occurred a few times. The CDR3 DNA sequence: TGTGCCAGCAGTGTCGGGAACACAGATACGCAGTATTTT. The encoded protein is CASSVGNTDTQYF. The V and J genes are TRBV6-4 and TRBJ2-3, with a possible D match to TRBD2 (5 bases). The ends were cut back, 4 bases at V and 2 bases at J, with 7 bases in the middle. The CDR3 contains 13 residues. Germline loops: CDR1 MRHNA, CDR2 SNTAGT.

The gene calls are TRBV10-3 and TRBJ2-3; TRBD2 matches at 10 bases. Germline V gives CDR1 ENHRY, CDR2 SYGVKD. Losses at the gene ends were 4 bases for V and 1 base for J; bases not matched to a gene: 5. The CDR3 covers 16 residues. The CDR3 sequence is CAISAPTSGGTDTQYF. The DNA of the CDR3 is TGTGCCATCAGTGCCCCTACTAGCGGGGGCACAGATACGCAGTATTTT.

The chain joins TRBV27 to TRBJ2-1; D ambiguous. Germline V CDR1 and CDR2: MNHEY, SMNVEV (reference sequence). The CDR3 runs to 15 residues. V was shortened by 2 bases and J by 0 bases, with 8 bases between the two germline ends. For the CDR3, the DNA is TGTGCCAGCAGTTTAGTACCAAACTCCTACAATGAGCAGTTCTTC. Translation gives CASSLVPNSYNEQFF.

Note on this clonotype: The junction departs from germline at one end; a sequencing error may be responsible. The rearrangement links TRBV20-1 to TRBJ2-7; the D call may be TRBD1 or TRBD2 (5 bases each). The CDR3 runs to 14 residues. Looked up from germline, CDR1 is DFQATT and CDR2 is SNEGSKA (reference sequence). Here the CDR3 DNA reads TGCAGTGCTAGACCGCCAGGGAGCTCCCACGAGCAGTACTTC. Translated, it gives CSARPPGSSHEQYF.

As concerns this clonotype: Germline and junction disagree at one end, which may indicate a read error. The rearrangement uses TRBV7-9 and TRBJ1-5; D not resolved. This CDR3 is 15 amino acids long. Germline CDR1 SEHNR, CDR2 FQNEAQ (reference sequence). The CDR3 region is CASSSDVGSSQPQHF. CDR3 DNA sequence: TGTGCCAGCAGCTCGGACGTTGGAAGCAGTCAGCCCCAGCATTTT.

The chain links TRBV11-2 to TRBJ1-1; the match to TRBD1 covers 7 bases. Germline lookup yields CDR1 SGHAT and CDR2 FQNNGV. The V and J ends lost 5 bases and 3 bases, in that order; junction bases with no gene match: 3. The CDR3 spans 13 residues. CDR3 protein: CASSHTGDTEAFF. Written as DNA, the CDR3 is TGTGCCAGCAGCCACACAGGGGACACTGAAGCTTTCTTT.

The chain combines TRBV7-2 with TRBJ2-3; tentative D call: TRBD1 (6 bases). The ends were cut back, 2 bases at V and 2 bases at J, with 17 bases in the middle. Germline V gives CDR1 SGHTA, CDR2 FQGNSA. The CDR3 spans 17 residues. The CDR3 region has the DNA TGTGCCAGCAGCTTAACCCTCACCAGGGGACCCACAGATACGCAGTATTTT. It codes for CASSLTLTRGPTDTQYF.

In its sample, this clonotype was seen a few times. This chain links TRBV12-3 or TRBV12-4 with TRBJ2-1; 9 positions match TRBD2. The V segment lost 3 bases and the J segment 2 bases; nucleotides outside the gene matches: 17. The CDR3 sequence is 20 residues long. The CDR3 protein is CASSLVLGLAGSGTYNEQFF. The CDR3 nucleotides are TGTGCCAGCAGTTTGGTCTTAGGCCTAGCGGGAAGCGGTACCTACAATGAGCAGTTCTTC.